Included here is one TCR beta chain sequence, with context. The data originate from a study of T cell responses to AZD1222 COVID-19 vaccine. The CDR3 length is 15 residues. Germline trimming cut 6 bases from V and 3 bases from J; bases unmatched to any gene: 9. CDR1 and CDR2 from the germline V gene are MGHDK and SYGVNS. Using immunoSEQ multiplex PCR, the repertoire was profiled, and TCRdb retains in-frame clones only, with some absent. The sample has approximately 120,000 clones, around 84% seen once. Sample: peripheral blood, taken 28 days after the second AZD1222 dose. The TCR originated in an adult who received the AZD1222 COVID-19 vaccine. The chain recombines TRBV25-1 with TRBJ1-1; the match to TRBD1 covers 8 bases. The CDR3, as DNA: TGTGCCAGCAGAGCGGTCAACAGGGGGGACACTGAAGCTTTCTTT. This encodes CASRAVNRGDTEAFF.